One sample yielded the 2 T cell receptor beta chains listed below, sequenced in a study of blood T cells in healthy people across ages. A J-beta primer mix and a sample-barcoded 5' primer were used in a second PCR of roughly 6 to 11 cycles. TCRdb analysed the 5' RACE reads with MiXCR anew, one entry per CDR3 protein. The sample has roughly 730,000 distinct CDR3 sequences, just over 55% seen once. Source material: blood. The origin of the receptors is a man aged 40-55 years in good health.

This clonotype appeared a few times. V gene TRBV7-2 combines with J gene TRBJ2-1; weak D call: TRBD2 (6 bases). V was shortened by 0 bases and J by 3 bases, with 12 bases between the two germline ends. Germline assignment: CDR1 SGHTA and CDR2 FQGNSA. CDR3 length: 16 amino acids. Here the CDR3 reads CASSLALRGDYNEQFF. DNA of the CDR3: TGTGCCAGCAGCTTAGCCCTGCGGGGTGACTACAATGAGCAGTTCTTC.

This clonotype was seen only a few times. The chain recombines TRBV29-1 with TRBJ2-1; the D is unclear. The germline V and J ends were trimmed by 5 bases and 4 bases, with 6 bases remaining between them. This CDR3 comprises 11 residues. The germline CDR1 and CDR2 sequences are SQVTM and ANQGSEA. The CDR3 DNA follows: TGCAGCGTTACGGAATACAATGAGCAGTTCTTC. Encoded protein: CSVTEYNEQFF.